Presented here are 17 T cell receptor beta chains from one specimen sequenced in a study of CD8 T cell repertoires and influenza. The study, taken as a whole, reports: Between about 55% and 90% of each donor's M1-specific TCR beta sequences used TRBV19. Only about half of M1-specific TCRs carried the canonical 11-mer xRSx CDR3beta motif.

The template was cDNA reverse transcribed from roughly 100-300 ng of total RNA. Generated by immunoSEQ multiplex PCR, the TCRdb table keeps only in-frame clones and is missing some. The sample consists of 200 to 250 clones, more than 15% of them appearing once. CD8 T cells were restimulated weekly for 2 to 4 weeks with peptide-pulsed (roughly 1 uM) irradiated TAP-deficient T2 cells. The specimen sequenced was M1 dextramer-binding CD8+ T cells from cultured PBMCs. Subset reported: CD8 T cells sorted as dextramer-positive for the influenza matrix M1 58-66 peptide. Every receptor here comes from an adult in good health.

This clone is labeled as medium-sized (0.01 to 0.1%). This chain joins TRBV6-5 and TRBJ1-2; D may be TRBD1 (5 bases). CDR1 is MNHEY, CDR2 SVGAGI, per germline. The CDR3 has 14 residues. Trimming removed 4 bases from V and 5 bases from J, with 14 bases in between. This CDR3 reads CASSSLGGFYGYTF. As DNA, the CDR3 is TGTGCCAGCAGTTCCCTCGGGGGATTTTATGGCTACACCTTC.

Judged by abundance, this clone is medium-sized. The V call is TRBV28, the J call TRBJ1-2; 9 bases match TRBD1. The CDR3 is made up of 14 amino acids. J lost 8 bases, V lost 3 bases, and 7 bases had no gene match. Germline V gene lookup returns CDR1 MDHEN and CDR2 SYDVKM. CDR3 nucleotides: TGTGCCAGCAGTTTCGGGACAGGGTTAGTAGGCTACACCTTC. Protein: CASSFGTGLVGYTF.

This clone was detected only a few times. One end of the junction fails to match germline, which may point to a read error. J is TRBJ1-1 and V is TRBV18, with D maybe TRBD1 (5 bases). In germline, CDR1 is KGHSH, CDR2 LQKENI. There are 13 residues in the CDR3. DNA for the CDR3: TGTGCCAGCTCACGTACAGGATCGAACACTGAAGCTTTT. Its protein product is CASSRTGSNTEAF. The full variable domain, in which reference TRBV18 and TRBJ1-1 provide the parts outside the CDR3, is NAGVMQNPRHLVRRRGQEARLRCSPMKGHSHVYWYRQLPEEGLKFMVYLQKENIIDESGMPKERFSAEFPKEGPSILRIQQVVRGDSAAYFCASSRTGSNTEAFGQGTRLTVV.

This chain joins TRBV10-1 and TRBJ1-5; no definite D call. Between the trimmed V and J ends, which lost 6 bases and 4 bases, there was a span of 16 bases. From germline, CDR1 is WNHNN and CDR2 SYGVQD (reference sequence). The CDR3 has 15 amino acids. CDR3 protein: CASSSRAGGNQPQHF. CDR3 nucleotide sequence: TGCGCCAGCAGCTCTAGGGCAGGAGGTAATCAGCCCCAGCATTTT.

In this sample, this clone turned up a few times. V and J are TRBV4-2 and TRBJ2-5; TRBD1 might be the D (6 bases). Per the germline V gene, CDR1 is LGHNA and CDR2 is YNFKEQ. Between the trimmed V and J ends, which lost 5 bases and 5 bases, there was a span of 15 bases. The CDR3 spans 14 residues. For the CDR3, the DNA is TGTGCCAGCAGCTTGCTGGGGGCTGATGAGACCCAGTACTTC. Translating it yields CASSLLGADETQYF.

By share of the sample, this clone is medium-sized. The rearrangement joins TRBV27 to TRBJ2-7; 8 bases are a match to TRBD1. Germline V gene data show CDR1 as MNHEY and CDR2 as SMNVEV (reference sequence). The length of the CDR3 is 14 residues. Trimming removed 3 bases from V and 3 bases from J; junction bases left unmatched: 4. The CDR3 sequence is CASSFGQGGYEQYF. The CDR3 region has the DNA TGTGCCAGCAGTTTTGGACAGGGTGGCTACGAGCAGTACTTC.

This clone appeared a few times. The chain recombines TRBV11-1 with TRBJ2-5; D is possibly TRBD1 (6 bases). This CDR3 spans 14 amino acids. Trimming took off 3 bases at V and 5 bases at J, with 13 bases between the two ends. From germline, CDR1 is SGHAT and CDR2 FQDESV (reference sequence). The CDR3 sequence is CASSLLGADETQYF. The CDR3 DNA sequence: TGTGCCAGCAGCTTGCTGGGGGCTGATGAGACCCAGTACTTC.

The chain is built from TRBV9 and TRBJ1-1; no clear D gene. The CDR3 runs 14 residues. CDR1 is SGDLS and CDR2 is YYNGEE in the germline V gene. The CDR3 is CGQGSGWGNTEAFF. The CDR3 coding sequence is TGTGGACAAGGCAGCGGATGGGGGAACACTGAAGCTTTCTTT.

The sample holds a few counts of this clone. V usage is TRBV9 and J usage is TRBJ1-1; D is uncertain. V lost 4 bases and J lost 4, with 20 bases in between. CDR1 is SGDLS and CDR2 is YYNGEE in the germline V gene. This CDR3 has 16 amino acids. The CDR3 nucleotides read TGTGCCAGCAGCCCCATTTTGGTAGAGGGAGGCACTGAAGCTTTCTTT. This translates into CASSPILVEGGTEAFF.

Concerning this clone: One end of the junction does not line up with germline, which may come from a read error. This chain joins TRBV9 and TRBJ1-1, with D possibly matching TRBD1 (5 bases). CDR3 length: 13 residues. Germline V gene lookup returns CDR1 SGDLS and CDR2 YYNGEE. CDR3: CVSSGWGNTEAFF. CDR3 DNA: TGTGTCAGCAGCGGATGGGGCAACACTGAAGCTTTCTTT.

In its sample, this clone ranks as medium-sized. CDR3: CASSVFVGLAGGPPSVGLHYEQYF. CDR3 bases: TGTGCCAGCAGCGTCTTCGTAGGGCTAGCGGGAGGGCCCCCTTCTGTAGGGTTGCATTACGAGCAGTACTTC. This rearrangement joins TRBV9 to TRBJ2-7; 12 nucleotides match TRBD2. The V gene end was trimmed by 2 bases and the J gene end by 4 bases; junction bases not matched to a gene: 31. The CDR3 consists of 24 residues. The germline CDR1 and CDR2 sequences are SGDLS and YYNGEE.

V is TRBV19 and J is TRBJ1-2, with D unresolved. CDR1 is LNHDA and CDR2 is SQIVND in the germline V gene (reference sequence). CDR3 length: 11 amino acids. Trimming removed 7 bases from V and 7 bases from J, with 10 bases in between. CDR3 amino acids: CASIGSFGYTF. Here the CDR3 DNA reads TGTGCCAGTATCGGGAGCTTTGGCTACACCTTC.

This clone was observed a handful of times. V and J are TRBV5-4 and TRBJ2-7; D is possibly TRBD1 (7 bases). Between the trimmed V and J ends, which lost 4 bases and 0 bases, there was a span of 20 bases. CDR3 length equals 17 residues. The germline V gene encodes CDR1 SGHNT and CDR2 YYREEE (reference sequence). The CDR3 bases are TGTGCCAGCAGCCAAGATGAGGCAGGGGGAGGCTCCTACGAGCAGTACTTC. It is translated as CASSQDEAGGGSYEQYF.

This clone was seen repeatedly, ten times or more. The V gene is TRBV30, the J gene TRBJ1-2; possibly TRBD1 for D (5 bases). With 8 bases removed from V and 4 bases from J, the gap between germline ends came to 14 bases. CDR1 is GTSNPN and CDR2 is SVGIG in the germline V gene (reference sequence). This CDR3 has 12 residues. The CDR3 spells CASSAGSYGYTF. CDR3 DNA sequence: TGTGCCAGTAGTGCAGGGTCCTATGGCTACACCTTC. Supplemented by reference TRBV30 and TRBJ1-2, the full variable domain reads SQTIHQWPATLVQPVGSPLSLECTVEGTSNPNLYWYRQAAGRGLQLLFYSVGIGQISSEVPQNLSASRPQDRQFILSSKKLLLSDSGFYLCASSAGSYGYTFGSGTRLTVV.

This clone appeared a few times. V usage is TRBV30 and J usage is TRBJ1-2, with D unresolved. Trimming took 7 bases from V and 9 from J, leaving 18 bases between them. Germline loops: CDR1 GTSNPN, CDR2 SVGIG (reference sequence). CDR3 length equals 12 residues. Written as DNA, the CDR3 is TGTGCCTTCCGAGGGAACACAGATAGCTACACCTTC. Amino acids: CAFRGNTDSYTF.

Judged by abundance, this clone is medium-sized. The chain combines TRBV4-2 with TRBJ2-7; perhaps TRBD1 as D (7 bases). The V gene's germline CDR1 is LGHNA and CDR2 YNFKEQ. The CDR3 is 17 residues long. V lost 0 bases to trimming and J lost 0 bases, with 15 bases between them. CDR3 region: CASSQDEAGGGSYEQYF. In DNA form, the CDR3 reads TGTGCCAGCAGCCAAGATGAGGCAGGGGGAGGCTCCTACGAGCAGTACTTC.

This clone was found once. A read error may produce the germline difference seen at one junction end. The chain couples TRBV9 to TRBJ1-1; D is unresolved. Looked up from germline, CDR1 is SGDLS and CDR2 is YYNGEE. This CDR3 contains 13 residues. The CDR3 sequence: CASSGWENTQAFF. The CDR3 DNA reads TGTGCCAGCAGCGGATGGGAGAACACTCAAGCTTTCTTT.